This entry lists 8 T cell receptor beta chains sequenced from one sample in a study of T cell changes during pregnancy in multiple sclerosis. Method: immunoSEQ multiplex PCR; TCRdb's copy keeps in-frame clones and lacks some. The sample includes fewer than 100,000 clones, just over 90% of them seen just once. Here the sequenced sample was peripheral blood, taken after pregnancy. The receptor source for this set is a female donor in good health, enrolled as a control in a pregnancy study.

This clone was recorded once. This rearrangement joins TRBV28 to TRBJ1-2; 11 bases fit TRBD1. Germline CDR1 reads MDHEN; CDR2 reads SYDVKM. Losses at the gene ends were 8 bases for V and 7 bases for J; bases not matched to a gene: 3. The CDR3 has 12 amino acids. The CDR3 spells CASGQGAGGYTF. DNA for the CDR3: TGTGCCAGCGGACAGGGGGCGGGTGGCTACACCTTC.

This chain links TRBV2 with TRBJ1-2; the D gene is possibly TRBD1 (5 bases). The CDR3 runs to 13 residues. Germline-derived CDR1 and CDR2 are SNHLY and FYNNEI. Trimming pared 4 bases from V and 6 bases from J, leaving 12 bases between. CDR3 DNA sequence: TGTGCCAGCAGTGTTGGCAGGGTGGATGGCTACACCTTC. This sequence encodes CASSVGRVDGYTF.

The chain employs TRBV30 and TRBJ2-7; 7 positions agree with TRBD1. V was pared by 0 bases and J by 7 bases, with 6 bases of the junction left unmatched. The germline CDR1 and CDR2 sequences are GTSNPN and SVGIG (reference sequence). There are 13 residues in the CDR3. The CDR3 here is CAWSVDRAEEQYF. CDR3 nucleotide sequence: TGTGCCTGGAGTGTAGACAGGGCGGAGGAGCAGTACTTC.

This chain joins TRBV7-2 and TRBJ1-5; perhaps TRBD1 as D (6 bases). CDR1 is SGHTA, CDR2 FQGNSA, per germline. The CDR3 loop spans 13 amino acids. Deletions cut 3 bases from V and 4 bases from J, with 7 bases between. The chain's CDR3 is CASSFGQNQPQHF. CDR3 DNA sequence: TGTGCCAGCAGCTTTGGACAGAATCAGCCCCAGCATTTT.

The chain carries TRBV28 and TRBJ1-2; tentative D call: TRBD1 (5 bases). This CDR3 contains 15 residues. With 7 bases removed from V and 4 bases from J, the gap between germline ends came to 19 bases. Germline V lookup: CDR1 MDHEN, CDR2 SYDVKM. CDR3 sequence reads: CASTPTGGRFYGYTF. CDR3 bases: TGTGCCAGCACCCCGACGGGGGGACGGTTCTATGGCTACACCTTC.

The rearrangement joins TRBV7-9 to TRBJ1-3; D gene uncertain. Per the germline V gene, CDR1 is SEHNR and CDR2 is FQNEAQ (reference sequence). V was shortened by 1 base and J by 0 bases, with 10 bases between the two germline ends. This CDR3 contains 16 residues. The CDR3 loop is CASSLGFRVSGNTIYF. The CDR3 region has the DNA TGTGCCAGCAGCTTAGGATTCCGGGTCTCTGGAAACACCATATATTTT.

This sequence joins TRBV11-3 and TRBJ2-1, with 14 bases that match TRBD2. V lost 5 bases to trimming and J lost 12 bases; unmatched junction nucleotides: 6. This CDR3 comprises 14 residues. Per germline, CDR1 SGHNT and CDR2 YENEEA. CDR3 DNA sequence: TGTGCCAGCAGCATCGGGACTAGCGGGAGCGGGCAGTTCTTC. Translated: CASSIGTSGSGQFF.

V and J are TRBV7-3 and TRBJ2-1, with 7 bases matching TRBD2. CDR1 SGHTA and CDR2 FQGTGA come from the germline V gene. The CDR3 loop spans 16 amino acids. V lost 5 bases, J lost 0 bases, and 7 bases stayed unmatched. CDR3 loop: CASSPWEGSSYNEQFF. In nucleotides, the CDR3 is TGTGCCAGCAGCCCATGGGAGGGGAGCTCCTACAATGAGCAGTTCTTC.